Sequencing of this T cell receptor beta chain was carried out in a study of T cell repertoires in cytomegalovirus infection. Across the study: Matching HLA type and CMV infection were both indicated by public TCR beta signatures. Findings and caveats of the study: Ex vivo, HLA-C-restricted CMV-specific TCR beta clonotypes prevailed over the rest of the response. Carriers of CMV and the relevant HLA type were discriminated by public TCR beta frequency.

Germline V CDR1 and CDR2: ENHRY, SYGVKD. The CDR3 is made up of 16 amino acids. V lost 7 bases to trimming and J lost 3 bases, with 18 bases between them. Using its own MiXCR run on the reads, TCRdb lists one record per CDR3 protein. The table lists 650,000 to 900,000 distinct CDR3 sequences, 29% of them singletons. Concerning this clonotype: Its antigen is undetermined.

This receptor was identified in a human donor in good health (CMV status not recorded). Some clones in this sample may be carry-over from other donors' samples. Sequencing was performed on cultured CD8+ T cells from PBMCs, taken from culture after CMV antigen stimulation. The J gene is TRBJ2-2, the V gene TRBV10-3; D call uncertain. The CDR3 is CAIKHLTGPDTGELFF. The CDR3 DNA sequence: TGTGCCATCAAGCACCTGACTGGCCCGGACACCGGGGAGCTGTTTTTT.